These T cell receptor beta chains were read from a single sample in a study of blood T cell repertoires in COVID-19. Sequencing was performed with immunoSEQ multiplex PCR; in TCRdb, only in-frame clones are kept and a portion is missing. The data contain some 240,000 clones, 65% to 85% of them singletons. The sequenced material came from peripheral blood. The receptors originated from a woman aged 40 to 50 who had recovered from COVID-19. Each CDR3 is given with its conserved first and last residue.

TRBV6-6	TRBJ1-5	CASRVATRSNQPQHF
TRBV10-3	TRBJ2-2	CAISGTGVNTGELFF
TRBV4-2	TRBJ2-1	CASSQVEPGLGSEQFF
TRBV7-9	TRBJ1-6	CASSFEEGGTSPLHF
TRBV5-5	TRBJ1-5	CASSLSATQPQHF
TRBV28	TRBJ2-5	CASSFNWGGQETQYF
TRBV7-9	TRBJ1-4	CASSQDRGNEKLFF
TRBV5-1	TRBJ2-7	CASSSLGSSLYEQYF
TRBV28	TRBJ1-1	CASSLPQGGTEAFF
TRBV6-4	TRBJ1-1	CASSDVLTGALSTEAFF
TRBV6-1	TRBJ2-5	CASSEFASRETQYF
TRBV5-1	TRBJ2-7	CASSPGQGNEQYF
TRBV4-2	TRBJ2-7	CASSQAGGGGYEQYF
TRBV12-3/TRBV12-4	TRBJ2-2	CASRGVNTGELFF
TRBV6-5	TRBJ2-7	CASSPLSGEFHEQYF
TRBV4-1	TRBJ2-1	CASSLTSGGSHYNEQFF
TRBV12-3/TRBV12-4	TRBJ2-1	CASRTSGGAEQFF
TRBV5-4	TRBJ2-7	CASSLGGAMDEQYF
TRBV15	TRBJ1-1	CATSILRRANTEAFF
TRBV28	TRBJ1-1	CAGGQGRTEAFF
TRBV4-1	TRBJ2-1	CASSTAGTGYNEQFF
TRBV9	TRBJ1-6	CASSATTAGFDSPLHF
TRBV24-1	TRBJ2-7	CATSDLYRDEQYF
TRBV7-3	TRBJ1-1	CASSLTIRTEAFF
TRBV11-2	TRBJ1-2	CASSLAAGVNYGYTF
TRBV29-1	TRBJ2-5	CSVQRDGKTQYF
TRBV6-1	TRBJ1-4	CASSDFGGRTNEKLFF
TRBV9	TRBJ2-3	CASRGGYSTDTQYF
TRBV4-1	TRBJ1-2	CASSQEETGGGYTF
TRBV7-3	TRBJ2-2	CASSNRVANTGELFF
TRBV9	TRBJ2-3	CASSVVEDSSTDTQYF
TRBV15	TRBJ2-2	CATSRGQNTGELFF
TRBV5-1	TRBJ2-2	CASREASNTGELFF
TRBV18	TRBJ2-7	CASSGQGREQYF
TRBV18	TRBJ1-1	CASSPEYRGFFEAFF
TRBV5-5	TRBJ1-5	CASSLDRRYSNQPQHF
TRBV4-1	TRBJ1-2	CASSRGAYYGYTF
TRBV5-1	TRBJ2-7	CASSQQGYEQYF
TRBV18	TRBJ2-7	CASSPPGQRGDHEQYF
TRBV5-5	TRBJ2-1	CASSLAPAGDYNEQFF
TRBV6-5	TRBJ2-7	CASSFSTGGSSYEQYF
TRBV3-1/TRBV3-2	TRBJ2-3	CASSPGVTSGGTDTQYF
TRBV10-1	TRBJ1-1	CASSPSTGMNTEAFF
TRBV9	TRBJ1-1	CASTGGLGSGVTEAFF
TRBV4-1	TRBJ1-2	CASSPIHGGKRFFNYGYTF